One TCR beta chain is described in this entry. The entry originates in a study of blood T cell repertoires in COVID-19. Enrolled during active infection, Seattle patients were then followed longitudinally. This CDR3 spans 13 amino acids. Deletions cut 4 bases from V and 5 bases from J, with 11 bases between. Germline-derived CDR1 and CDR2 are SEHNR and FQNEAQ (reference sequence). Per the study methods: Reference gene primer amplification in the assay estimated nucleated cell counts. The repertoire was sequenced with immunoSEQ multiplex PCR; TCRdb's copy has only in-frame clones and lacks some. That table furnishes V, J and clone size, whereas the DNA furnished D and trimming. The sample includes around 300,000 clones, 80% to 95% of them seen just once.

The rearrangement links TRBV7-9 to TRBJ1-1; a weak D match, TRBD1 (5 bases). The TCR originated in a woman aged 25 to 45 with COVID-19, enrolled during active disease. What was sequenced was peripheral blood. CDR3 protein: CASSSPRGTEAFF. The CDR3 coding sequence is TGTGCCAGCAGCTCTCCCCGGGGGACTGAAGCTTTCTTT. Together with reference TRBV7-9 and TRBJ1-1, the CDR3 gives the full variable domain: DTGVSQNPRHKITKRGQNVTFRCDPISEHNRLYWYRQTLGQGPEFLTYFQNEAQLEKSRLLSDRFSAERPKGSFSTLEIQRTEQGDSAMYLCASSSPRGTEAFFGQGTRLTVV.